Following are 8 T cell receptor beta chains from one sample sequenced in a study of OX40 agonist ivuxolimab in advanced cancers. The library relied on the immunoSEQ multiplex PCR assay. TCRdb stores this immuneACCESS table with in-frame sequences only. Part of the clones is absent; in the studies checked, under half of the shortfall reflects unresolved V genes, and no reason is known for the rest. The sample data list around 70,000 clones, and roughly 87% of these were observed just once. 2.5% of the sample is in the top ten clones. The sample consisted of CD4+ or CD8+ T cells sorted from blood, taken in a trial of the OX40 agonist ivuxolimab. Source of these receptors: an adult with an advanced solid tumor such as melanoma, head and neck, liver or kidney cancer.

This rearrangement joins TRBV27 to TRBJ2-1; 7 bases fit TRBD2. V lost 2 bases, J lost 9 bases, and 16 bases stayed unmatched. CDR3 size: 17 residues. The germline V gene has CDR1 MNHEY and CDR2 SMNVEV (reference sequence). The CDR3 region is CASSLIGGGRTGGEQFF. Written as DNA, the CDR3 is TGTGCCAGCAGTTTAATCGGGGGAGGGCGCACAGGTGGTGAGCAGTTCTTC.

The chain joins TRBV6-5 to TRBJ2-7; 12 positions match TRBD1. Germline values: CDR1 MNHEY, CDR2 SVGAGI. The ends lost 5 bases at V and 6 bases at J; junction bases unmatched: 8. CDR3 size: 15 residues. The chain's CDR3 is CASSGGRDRGREQYF. The CDR3 region has the DNA TGTGCCAGCAGTGGAGGCCGGGACAGGGGGCGCGAGCAGTACTTC.

The chain employs TRBV27 and TRBJ2-1; 8 bases agree with TRBD1. This CDR3 has 13 residues. Germline assignment: CDR1 MNHEY and CDR2 SMNVEV (reference sequence). J gave up 6 bases and V 6 bases, and 4 bases lay outside the gene matches. The CDR3 region has the DNA TGTGCCAGCAGGACAGGGGCCGTCAATGAGCAGTTCTTC. It codes for CASRTGAVNEQFF.

The CDR3 DNA sequence: TGTGCCAGTAGTATTGGGACAGGGAGTGACTATGGCTACACCTTC. It specifies CASSIGTGSDYGYTF. The rearrangement uses TRBV19 and TRBJ1-2; 9 bases fit TRBD1. Trimming at V came to 3 bases and at J to 3 bases, leaving 5 bases not matched to a gene. In germline, CDR1 is LNHDA, CDR2 SQIVND (reference sequence). The CDR3 is 15 amino acids.

The V call is TRBV7-9, the J call TRBJ2-7, with 9 bases identical to TRBD1. The germline V gene has CDR1 SEHNR and CDR2 FQNEAQ (reference sequence). The CDR3 extends over 13 amino acids. With V trimmed by 5 bases and J by 6 bases, 5 bases remained unmatched. As DNA, the CDR3 is TGTGCCAGCAGCCAGACAGGGGGGCGCGAGCAGTACTTC. Translating it yields CASSQTGGREQYF. The entire variable domain, with the rest obtained from reference TRBV7-9 and TRBJ2-7, is as follows: DTGVSQNPRHKITKRGQNVTFRCDPISEHNRLYWYRQTLGQGPEFLTYFQNEAQLEKSRLLSDRFSAERPKGSFSTLEIQRTEQGDSAMYLCASSQTGGREQYFGPGTRLTVT.

This clone occurred once. The chain combines TRBV28 with TRBJ1-1; 7 nucleotides match TRBD1. With V trimmed by 6 bases and J by 1 base, 8 bases remained unmatched. Germline-derived CDR1 and CDR2 are MDHEN and SYDVKM. The CDR3 loop spans 15 amino acids. Here the CDR3 reads CASSPATGPNTEAFF. DNA of the CDR3: TGTGCCAGCAGCCCCGCGACAGGGCCGAACACTGAAGCTTTCTTT.

The gene calls are TRBV19 and TRBJ1-2; no firm D call. The CDR3 extends over 12 amino acids. Trimming took 3 bases from V and 7 from J, leaving 9 bases between them. Looked up from germline, CDR1 is LNHDA and CDR2 is SQIVND (reference sequence). The CDR3 DNA follows: TGTGCCAGTAGTATTTCCGGGTTTGGCTACACCTTC. Encoded protein: CASSISGFGYTF.

This chain connects TRBV2 to TRBJ2-2, with 8 bases identical to TRBD1. Germline trimming cut 9 bases from V and 6 bases from J; bases unmatched to any gene: 0. CDR1 is SNHLY, CDR2 FYNNEI, per germline. CDR3 length: 11 amino acids. The CDR3 DNA reads TGTGCCAGACAGGGGGCCGGGGAGCTGTTTTTT. It is translated as CARQGAGELFF.